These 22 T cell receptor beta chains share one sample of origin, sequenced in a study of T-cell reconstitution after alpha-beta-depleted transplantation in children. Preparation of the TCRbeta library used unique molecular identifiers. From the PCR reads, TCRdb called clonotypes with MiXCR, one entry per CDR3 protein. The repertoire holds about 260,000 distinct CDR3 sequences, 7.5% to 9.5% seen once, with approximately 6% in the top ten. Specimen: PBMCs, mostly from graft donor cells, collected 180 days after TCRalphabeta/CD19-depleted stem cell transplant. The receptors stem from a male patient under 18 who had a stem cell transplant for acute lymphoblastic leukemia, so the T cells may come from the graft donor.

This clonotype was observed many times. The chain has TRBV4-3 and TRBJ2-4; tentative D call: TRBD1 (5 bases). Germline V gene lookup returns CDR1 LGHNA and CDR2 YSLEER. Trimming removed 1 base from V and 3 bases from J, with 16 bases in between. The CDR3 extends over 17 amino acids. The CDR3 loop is CASSQGATGSGKNIQYF. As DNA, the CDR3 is TGCGCCAGCAGCCAAGGGGCAACAGGTTCAGGCAAAAACATTCAGTACTTC.

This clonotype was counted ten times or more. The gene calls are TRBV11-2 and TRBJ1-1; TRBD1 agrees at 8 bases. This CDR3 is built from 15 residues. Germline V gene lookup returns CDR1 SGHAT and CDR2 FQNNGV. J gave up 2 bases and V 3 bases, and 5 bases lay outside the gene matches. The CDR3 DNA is TGTGCCAGCAGCTTCGAGGACAGGGCCAACACTGAAGCTTTCTTT. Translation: CASSFEDRANTEAFF.

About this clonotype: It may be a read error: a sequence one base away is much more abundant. CDR3 sequence reads: CASSVEGLGYGYTF. CDR3 sequence (DNA): TGTGCCAGCAGCGTAGAGGGGTTGGGCTATGGCTACACCTTC. The chain joins TRBV9 to TRBJ1-2; tentative D call: TRBD1 (5 bases). The germline gives CDR1 SGDLS, CDR2 YYNGEE. There are 14 residues in the CDR3. V was shortened by 0 bases and J by 4 bases, with 10 bases between the two germline ends.

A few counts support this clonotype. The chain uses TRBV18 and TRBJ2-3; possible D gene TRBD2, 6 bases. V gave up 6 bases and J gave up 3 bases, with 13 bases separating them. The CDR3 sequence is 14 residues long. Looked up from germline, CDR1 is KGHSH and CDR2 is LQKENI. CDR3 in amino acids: CASSPTSLTDTQYF. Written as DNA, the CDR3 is TGTGCCAGCTCGCCGACTAGTTTGACAGATACGCAGTATTTT.

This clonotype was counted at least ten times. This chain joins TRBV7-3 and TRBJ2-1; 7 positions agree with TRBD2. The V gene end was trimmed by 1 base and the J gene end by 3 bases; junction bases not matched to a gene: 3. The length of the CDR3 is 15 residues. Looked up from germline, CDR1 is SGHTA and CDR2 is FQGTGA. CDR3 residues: CASSLRLAIYNEQFF. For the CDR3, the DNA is TGTGCCAGCAGCTTAAGACTAGCCATCTACAATGAGCAGTTCTTC.

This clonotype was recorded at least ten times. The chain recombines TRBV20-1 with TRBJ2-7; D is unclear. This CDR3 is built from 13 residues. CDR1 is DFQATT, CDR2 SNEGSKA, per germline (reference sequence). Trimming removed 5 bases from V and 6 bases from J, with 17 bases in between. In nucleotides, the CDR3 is TGCAGTGCTCAGAGGAACCGCCCAGGCGAGCAGTACTTC. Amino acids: CSAQRNRPGEQYF.

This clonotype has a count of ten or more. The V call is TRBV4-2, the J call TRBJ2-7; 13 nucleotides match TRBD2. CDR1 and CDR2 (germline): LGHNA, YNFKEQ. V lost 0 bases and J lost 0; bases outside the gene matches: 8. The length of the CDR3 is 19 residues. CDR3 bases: TGTGCCAGCAGCCAAGAGTCGGGACTAGCGGGGATGAGCTCCTACGAGCAGTACTTC. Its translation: CASSQESGLAGMSSYEQYF.

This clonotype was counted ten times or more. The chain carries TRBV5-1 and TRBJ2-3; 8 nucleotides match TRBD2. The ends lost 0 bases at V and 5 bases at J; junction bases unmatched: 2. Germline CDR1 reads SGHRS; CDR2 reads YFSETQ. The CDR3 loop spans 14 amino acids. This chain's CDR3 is CASSLAAGGDTQYF. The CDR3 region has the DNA TGCGCCAGCAGCTTGGCGGCGGGGGGAGATACGCAGTATTTT.

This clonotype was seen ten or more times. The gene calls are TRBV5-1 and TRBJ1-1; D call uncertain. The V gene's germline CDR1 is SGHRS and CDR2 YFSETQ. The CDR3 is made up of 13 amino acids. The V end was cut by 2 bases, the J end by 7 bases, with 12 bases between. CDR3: CASSLDGKLEAFF. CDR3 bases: TGCGCCAGCAGCTTAGATGGAAAACTTGAAGCTTTCTTT.

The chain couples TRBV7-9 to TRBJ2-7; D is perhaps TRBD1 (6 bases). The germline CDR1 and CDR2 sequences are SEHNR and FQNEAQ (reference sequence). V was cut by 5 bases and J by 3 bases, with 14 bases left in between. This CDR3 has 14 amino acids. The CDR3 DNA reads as TGTGCCAGCAGCGGGGGTCAGACAGGCTACGAGCAGTACTTC. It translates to CASSGGQTGYEQYF.

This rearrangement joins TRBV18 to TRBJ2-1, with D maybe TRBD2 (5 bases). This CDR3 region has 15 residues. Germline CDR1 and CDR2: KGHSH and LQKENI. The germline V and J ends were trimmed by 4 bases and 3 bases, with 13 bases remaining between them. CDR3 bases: TGTGCCAGCTCACAAACCGAGGGCCTCTACAATGAGCAGTTCTTC. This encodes CASSQTEGLYNEQFF.

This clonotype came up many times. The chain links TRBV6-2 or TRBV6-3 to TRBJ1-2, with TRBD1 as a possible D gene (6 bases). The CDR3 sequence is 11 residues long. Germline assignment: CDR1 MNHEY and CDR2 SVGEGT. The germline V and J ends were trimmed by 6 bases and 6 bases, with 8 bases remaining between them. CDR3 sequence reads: CASSRDNGYTF. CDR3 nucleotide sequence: TGTGCCAGCAGCCGGGACAATGGCTACACCTTC.

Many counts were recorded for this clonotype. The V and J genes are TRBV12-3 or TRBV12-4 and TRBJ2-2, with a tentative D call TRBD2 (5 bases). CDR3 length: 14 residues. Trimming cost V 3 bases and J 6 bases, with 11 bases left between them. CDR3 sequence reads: CASSLRALSGELFF. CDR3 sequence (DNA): TGTGCCAGCAGTTTGAGGGCCCTTTCCGGGGAGCTGTTTTTT.

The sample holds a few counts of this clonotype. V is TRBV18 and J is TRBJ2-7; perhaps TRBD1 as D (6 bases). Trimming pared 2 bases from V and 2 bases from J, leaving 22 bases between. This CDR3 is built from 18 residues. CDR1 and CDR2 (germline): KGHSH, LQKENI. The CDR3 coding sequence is TGTGCCAGCTCACCAAATACCCCTTCGGACAGTCTACCCTACGAGCAGTACTTC. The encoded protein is CASSPNTPSDSLPYEQYF.

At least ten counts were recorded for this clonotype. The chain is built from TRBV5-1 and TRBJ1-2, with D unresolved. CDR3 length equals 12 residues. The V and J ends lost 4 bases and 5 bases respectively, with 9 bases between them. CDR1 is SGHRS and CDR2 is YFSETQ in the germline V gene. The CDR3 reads CASSKAGYGYTF. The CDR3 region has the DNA TGCGCCAGCAGCAAGGCAGGATATGGCTACACCTTC.

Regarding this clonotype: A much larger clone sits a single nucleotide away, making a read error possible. The CDR3 DNA reads TGTGCCAGCAGTCCCCCGGGACTGTGTTTGGATGAGCAGTTCTTC. It codes for CASSPPGLCLDEQFF. The chain joins TRBV27 to TRBJ2-1, with D perhaps TRBD2 (6 bases). Germline loops: CDR1 MNHEY, CDR2 SMNVEV (reference sequence). The CDR3 is 15 residues long. V lost 5 bases and J lost 8, with 19 bases in between.

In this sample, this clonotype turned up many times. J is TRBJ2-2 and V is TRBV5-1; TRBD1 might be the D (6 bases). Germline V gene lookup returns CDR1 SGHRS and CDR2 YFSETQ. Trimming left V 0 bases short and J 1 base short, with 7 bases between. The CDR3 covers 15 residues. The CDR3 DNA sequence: TGCGCCAGCAGCTTGGGGGGACAGAACACCGGGGAGCTGTTTTTT. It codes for CASSLGGQNTGELFF.

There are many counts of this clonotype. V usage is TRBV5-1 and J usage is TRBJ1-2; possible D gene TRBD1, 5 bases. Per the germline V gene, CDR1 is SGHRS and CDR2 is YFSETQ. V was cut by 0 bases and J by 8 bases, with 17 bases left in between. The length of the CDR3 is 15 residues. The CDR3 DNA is TGCGCCAGCAGCTTGGAGGGGAATCCCATAAGCGGCTACACCTTC. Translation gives CASSLEGNPISGYTF. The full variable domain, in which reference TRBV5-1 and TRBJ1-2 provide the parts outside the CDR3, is KAGVTQTPRYLIKTRGQQVTLSCSPISGHRSVSWYQQTPGQGLQFLFEYFSETQRNKGNFPGRFSGRQFSNSRSEMNVSTLELGDSALYLCASSLEGNPISGYTFGSGTRLTVV.

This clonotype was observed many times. CDR3 bases: TGTGCCAGCAGCGTAGGGACTGCAGGGGGCGACTACGAGCAGTACTTC. This codes for CASSVGTAGGDYEQYF. This chain uses TRBV9 with TRBJ2-7; 8 nucleotides match TRBD1. The V gene's germline CDR1 is SGDLS and CDR2 YYNGEE. The CDR3 runs 16 residues. Trimming cost V 0 bases and J 3 bases; bases outside gene matches: 8.

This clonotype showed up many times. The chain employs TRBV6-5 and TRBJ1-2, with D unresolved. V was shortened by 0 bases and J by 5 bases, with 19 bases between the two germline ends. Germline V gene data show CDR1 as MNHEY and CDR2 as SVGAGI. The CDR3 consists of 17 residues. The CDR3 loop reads CASSYSTLILTKYGYTF. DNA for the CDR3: TGTGCCAGCAGTTACTCGACCCTGATACTAACGAAGTATGGCTACACCTTC.

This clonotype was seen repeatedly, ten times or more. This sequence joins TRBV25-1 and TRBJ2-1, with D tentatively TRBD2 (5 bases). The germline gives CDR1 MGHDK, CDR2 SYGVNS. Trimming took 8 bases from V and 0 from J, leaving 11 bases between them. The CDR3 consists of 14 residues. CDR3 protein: CASGDAGSYNEQFF. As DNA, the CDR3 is TGTGCCAGCGGCGACGCGGGCTCCTACAATGAGCAGTTCTTC.

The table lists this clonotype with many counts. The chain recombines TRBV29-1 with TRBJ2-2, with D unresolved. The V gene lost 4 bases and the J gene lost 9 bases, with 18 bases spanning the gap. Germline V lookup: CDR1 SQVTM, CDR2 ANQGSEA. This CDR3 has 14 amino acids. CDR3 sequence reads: CSVAGGSERRELFF. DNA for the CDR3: TGCAGCGTTGCGGGTGGGTCAGAACGTCGGGAGCTGTTTTTT.